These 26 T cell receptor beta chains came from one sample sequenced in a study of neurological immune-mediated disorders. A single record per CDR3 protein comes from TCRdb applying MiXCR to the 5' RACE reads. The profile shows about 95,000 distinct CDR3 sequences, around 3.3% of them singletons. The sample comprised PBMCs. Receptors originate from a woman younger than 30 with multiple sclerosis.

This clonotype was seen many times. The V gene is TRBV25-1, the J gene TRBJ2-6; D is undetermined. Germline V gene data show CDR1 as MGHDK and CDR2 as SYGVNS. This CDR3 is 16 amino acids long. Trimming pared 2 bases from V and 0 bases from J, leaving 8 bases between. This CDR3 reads CASSEPRLSGANVLTF. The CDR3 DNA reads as TGTGCCAGCAGTGAACCAAGACTCTCTGGGGCCAACGTCCTGACTTTC.

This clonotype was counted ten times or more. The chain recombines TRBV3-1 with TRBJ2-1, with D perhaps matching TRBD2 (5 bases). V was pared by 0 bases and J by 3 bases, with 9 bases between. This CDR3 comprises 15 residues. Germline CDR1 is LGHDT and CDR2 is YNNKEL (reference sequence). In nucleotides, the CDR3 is TGTGCCAGCAGCCAAGATCTTGGGAGCTACAATGAGCAGTTCTTC. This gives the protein CASSQDLGSYNEQFF.

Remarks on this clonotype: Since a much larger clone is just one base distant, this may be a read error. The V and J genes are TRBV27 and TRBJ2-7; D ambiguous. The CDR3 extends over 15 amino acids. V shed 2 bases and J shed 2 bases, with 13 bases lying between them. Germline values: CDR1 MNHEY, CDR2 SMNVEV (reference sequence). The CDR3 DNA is TGTGCCAGCAGTTTAAAGGGAAAGGCGACCTACGAGCAGTACTTC. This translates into CASSLKGKATYEQYF.

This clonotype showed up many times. The CDR3 DNA reads as TGCAGCGTTGACAGTATTGCCGGGGAGCTGTTTTTT. Translated: CSVDSIAGELFF. The chain carries TRBV29-1 and TRBJ2-2; D is unresolved. The CDR3 consists of 12 residues. Trimming removed 3 bases from V and 6 bases from J, with 8 bases in between. CDR1 and CDR2 from the germline V gene are SQVTM and ANQGSEA.

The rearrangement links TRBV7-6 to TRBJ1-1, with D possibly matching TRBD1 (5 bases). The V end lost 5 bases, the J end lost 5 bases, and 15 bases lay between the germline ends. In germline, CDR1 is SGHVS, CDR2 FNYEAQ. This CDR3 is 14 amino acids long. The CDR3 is CASSPGGGSTEAFF. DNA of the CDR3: TGTGCCAGCAGCCCTGGGGGGGGATCTACTGAAGCTTTCTTT.

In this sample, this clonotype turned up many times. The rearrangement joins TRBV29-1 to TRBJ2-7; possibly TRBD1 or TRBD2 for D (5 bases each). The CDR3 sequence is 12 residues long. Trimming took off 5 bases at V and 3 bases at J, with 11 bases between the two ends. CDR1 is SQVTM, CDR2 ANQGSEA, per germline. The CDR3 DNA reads TGCAGCGTTCGGGACGGATTCTACGAGCAGTACTTC. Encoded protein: CSVRDGFYEQYF.

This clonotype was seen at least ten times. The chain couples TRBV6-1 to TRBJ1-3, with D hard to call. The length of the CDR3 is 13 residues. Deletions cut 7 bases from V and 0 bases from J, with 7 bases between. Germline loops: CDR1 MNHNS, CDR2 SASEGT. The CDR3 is CASKTSSGNTIYF. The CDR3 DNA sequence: TGTGCCAGCAAGACAAGCTCTGGAAACACCATATATTTT.

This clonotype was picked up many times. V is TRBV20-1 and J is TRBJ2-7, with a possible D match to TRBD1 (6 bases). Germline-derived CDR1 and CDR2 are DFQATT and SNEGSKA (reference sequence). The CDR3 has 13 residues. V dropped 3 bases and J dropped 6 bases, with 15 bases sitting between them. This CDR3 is CSASQDSPIEQYF. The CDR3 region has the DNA TGCAGTGCTAGCCAGGACAGTCCAATCGAGCAGTACTTC.

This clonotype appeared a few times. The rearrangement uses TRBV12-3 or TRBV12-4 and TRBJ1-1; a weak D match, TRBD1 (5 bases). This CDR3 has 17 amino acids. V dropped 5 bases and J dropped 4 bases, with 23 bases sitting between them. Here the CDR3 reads CASSPSAGSRVVTEAFF. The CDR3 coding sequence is TGTGCCAGCAGTCCCTCCGCAGGGAGCAGGGTTGTCACTGAAGCTTTCTTT.

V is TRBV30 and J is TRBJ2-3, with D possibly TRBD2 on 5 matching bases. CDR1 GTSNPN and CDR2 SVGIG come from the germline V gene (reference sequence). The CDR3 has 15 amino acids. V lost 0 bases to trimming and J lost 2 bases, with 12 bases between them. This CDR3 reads CAWSVWLANTDTQYF. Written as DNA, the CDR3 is TGTGCCTGGAGTGTATGGCTAGCAAACACAGATACGCAGTATTTT.

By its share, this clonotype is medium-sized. CDR3 residues: CASSQEMGIRNQPQHF. For the CDR3, the DNA is TGCGCCAGCAGCCAAGAAATGGGCATTCGCAATCAGCCCCAGCATTTT. This rearrangement joins TRBV4-1 to TRBJ1-5; no clear D gene. Germline assignment: CDR1 MGHRA and CDR2 YSYEKL. The CDR3 extends over 16 amino acids. Trimming cost V 0 bases and J 2 bases, with 11 bases left between them.

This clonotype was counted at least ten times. The CDR3 spells CASSPLDSYEQYF. The CDR3 region has the DNA TGTGCCAGCAGCCCCTTAGACAGCTACGAGCAGTACTTC. The genes are TRBV11-1 and TRBJ2-7; tentatively, D is TRBD1 (5 bases). The germline gives CDR1 SGHAT, CDR2 FQDESV (reference sequence). V was pared by 5 bases and J by 3 bases, with 11 bases between. CDR3 length: 13 residues.

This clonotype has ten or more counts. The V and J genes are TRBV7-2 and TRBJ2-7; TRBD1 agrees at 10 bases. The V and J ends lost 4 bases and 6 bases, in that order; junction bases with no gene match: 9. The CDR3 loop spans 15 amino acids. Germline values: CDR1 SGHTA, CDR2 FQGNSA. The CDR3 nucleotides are TGTGCCAGCAGCTCCCAGACAGGGGGCGCGGTCGAGCAGTACTTC. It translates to CASSSQTGGAVEQYF.

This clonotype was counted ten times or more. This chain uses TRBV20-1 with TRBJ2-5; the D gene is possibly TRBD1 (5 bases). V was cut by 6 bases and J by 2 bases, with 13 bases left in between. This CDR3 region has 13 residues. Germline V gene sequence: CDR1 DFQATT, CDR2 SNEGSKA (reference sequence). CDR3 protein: CSARWTLQETQYF. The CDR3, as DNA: TGCAGTGCCAGATGGACACTACAAGAGACCCAGTACTTC.

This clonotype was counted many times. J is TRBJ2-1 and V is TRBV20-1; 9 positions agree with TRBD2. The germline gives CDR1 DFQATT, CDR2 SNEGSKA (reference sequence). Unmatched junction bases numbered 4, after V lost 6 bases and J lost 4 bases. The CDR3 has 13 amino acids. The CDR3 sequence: CSAYSGRYNEQFF. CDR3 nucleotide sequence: TGCAGTGCATATAGCGGGAGATACAATGAGCAGTTCTTC.

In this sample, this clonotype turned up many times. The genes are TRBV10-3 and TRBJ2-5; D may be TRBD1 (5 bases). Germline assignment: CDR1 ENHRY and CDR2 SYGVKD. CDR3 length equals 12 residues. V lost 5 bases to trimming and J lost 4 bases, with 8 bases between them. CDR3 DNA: TGTGCCATCAGTTCAGGGCGAGAGACCCAGTACTTC. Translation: CAISSGRETQYF.

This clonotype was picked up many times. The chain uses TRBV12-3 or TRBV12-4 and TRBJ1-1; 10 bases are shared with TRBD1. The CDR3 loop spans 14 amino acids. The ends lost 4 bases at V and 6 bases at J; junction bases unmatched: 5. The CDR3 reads CASSSGQGWAEAFF. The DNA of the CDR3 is TGTGCCAGCAGTTCGGGACAGGGGTGGGCTGAAGCTTTCTTT.

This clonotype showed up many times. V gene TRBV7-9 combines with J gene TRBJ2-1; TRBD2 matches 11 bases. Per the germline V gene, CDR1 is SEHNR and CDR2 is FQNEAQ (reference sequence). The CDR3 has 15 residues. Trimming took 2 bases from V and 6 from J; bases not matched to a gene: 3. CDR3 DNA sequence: TGTGCCAGCAGCTTATTGACTAGCGGGGTCAATGAGCAGTTCTTC. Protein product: CASSLLTSGVNEQFF.

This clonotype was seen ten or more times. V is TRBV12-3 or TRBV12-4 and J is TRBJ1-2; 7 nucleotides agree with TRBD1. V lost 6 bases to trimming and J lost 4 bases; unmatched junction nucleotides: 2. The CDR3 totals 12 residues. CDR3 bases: TGTGCCAGCAGACGGGACAGCTATGGCTACACCTTC. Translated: CASRRDSYGYTF.

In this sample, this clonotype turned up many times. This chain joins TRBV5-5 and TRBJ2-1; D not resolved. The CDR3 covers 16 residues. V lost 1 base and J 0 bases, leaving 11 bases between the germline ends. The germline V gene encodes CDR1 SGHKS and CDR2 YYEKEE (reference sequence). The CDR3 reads CASSLRTPNSYNEQFF. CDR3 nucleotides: TGTGCCAGCAGCTTGCGGACCCCGAACTCCTACAATGAGCAGTTCTTC.

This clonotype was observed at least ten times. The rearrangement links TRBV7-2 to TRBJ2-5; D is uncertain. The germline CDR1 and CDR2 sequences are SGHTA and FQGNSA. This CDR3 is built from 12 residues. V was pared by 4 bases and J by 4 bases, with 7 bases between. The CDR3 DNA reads TGTGCCAGCAGCTCCCGCGCAGAGACCCAGTACTTC. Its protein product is CASSSRAETQYF.

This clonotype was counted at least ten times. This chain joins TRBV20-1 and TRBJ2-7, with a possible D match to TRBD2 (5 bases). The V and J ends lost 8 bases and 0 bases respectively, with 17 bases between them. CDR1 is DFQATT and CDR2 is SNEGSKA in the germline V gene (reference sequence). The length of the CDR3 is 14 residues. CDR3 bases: TGCAGTTTGACCGGCCGGGGATCCTCCTACGAGCAGTACTTC. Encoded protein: CSLTGRGSSYEQYF.

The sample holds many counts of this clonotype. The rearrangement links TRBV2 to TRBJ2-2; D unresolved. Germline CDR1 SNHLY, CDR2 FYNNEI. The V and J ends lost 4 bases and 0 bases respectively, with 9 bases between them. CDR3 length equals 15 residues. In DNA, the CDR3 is TGTGCCAGCAGTGCAAACGGACCGAACACCGGGGAGCTGTTTTTT. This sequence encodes CASSANGPNTGELFF.

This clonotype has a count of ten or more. CDR3 nucleotide sequence: TGCAGTGCTAGAGATCGACTAGCGGGGGACTGGAGTGAGCAGTTCTTC. Translation gives CSARDRLAGDWSEQFF. The V call is TRBV20-1, the J call TRBJ2-1; 12 nucleotides agree with TRBD2. The CDR3 is made up of 16 amino acids. Germline V lookup: CDR1 DFQATT, CDR2 SNEGSKA (reference sequence). J lost 9 bases, V lost 0 bases, and 9 bases had no gene match.

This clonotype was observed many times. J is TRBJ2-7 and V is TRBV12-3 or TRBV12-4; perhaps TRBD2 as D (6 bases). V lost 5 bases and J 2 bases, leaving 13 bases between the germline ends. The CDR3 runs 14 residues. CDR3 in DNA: TGTGCCAGCAGTCCCCGGGGGAGCGCCTACGAGCAGTACTTC. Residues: CASSPRGSAYEQYF.

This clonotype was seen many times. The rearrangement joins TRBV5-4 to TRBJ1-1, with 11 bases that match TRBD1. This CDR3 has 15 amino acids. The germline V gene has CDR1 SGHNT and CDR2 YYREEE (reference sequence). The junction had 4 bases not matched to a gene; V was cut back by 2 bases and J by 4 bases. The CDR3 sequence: CASSFAGTGGTEAFF. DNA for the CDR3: TGTGCCAGCAGCTTTGCTGGGACAGGGGGCACTGAAGCTTTCTTT. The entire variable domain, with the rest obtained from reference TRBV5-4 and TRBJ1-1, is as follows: ETGVTQSPTHLIKTRGQQVTLRCSSQSGHNTVSWYQQALGQGPQFIFQYYREEENGRGNFPPRFSGLQFPNYSSELNVNALELDDSALYLCASSFAGTGGTEAFFGQGTRLTVV.